Following are 20 T cell receptor beta chains from one sample sequenced in a study of technical replicates of blood from a few donors. Profiling relied on immunoSEQ multiplex PCR, and the TCRdb table lists in-frame clones only, not all of them. Among approximately 75,000 clones listed, around 97% were seen once. Sample: T cells isolated from PBMCs. Receptors were obtained from a human donor in good health.

The chain couples TRBV30 to TRBJ1-2, with TRBD1 as a possible D gene (5 bases). CDR1 and CDR2 from the germline V gene are GTSNPN and SVGIG (reference sequence). V gave up 0 bases and J gave up 5 bases, with 10 bases separating them. This CDR3 has 13 amino acids. This CDR3 reads CAWSVGEGYGYTF. DNA of the CDR3: TGTGCCTGGAGTGTAGGGGAAGGGTATGGCTACACCTTC.

The chain joins TRBV27 to TRBJ1-2; D might be TRBD1 (5 bases). In germline, CDR1 is MNHEY, CDR2 SMNVEV (reference sequence). V lost 3 bases to trimming and J lost 11 bases, with 16 bases between them. This CDR3 contains 13 residues. The CDR3 here is CASSLTWQGGYTF. For the CDR3, the DNA is TGTGCCAGCAGTTTGACCTGGCAGGGTGGGTACACCTTC.

V gene TRBV15 combines with J gene TRBJ1-4, with unresolved D. Germline V gene sequence: CDR1 LNHNV, CDR2 YYDKDF (reference sequence). This CDR3 is built from 15 residues. V lost 0 bases to trimming and J lost 3 bases, with 8 bases between them. The CDR3 protein is CATSRDDTPNEKLFF. In DNA, the CDR3 is TGTGCCACCAGCAGAGATGACACTCCTAATGAAAAACTGTTTTTT.

V is TRBV6-5 and J is TRBJ1-1; D possibly corresponds to TRBD1 (5 bases). CDR3 length equals 13 residues. Trimming cost V 0 bases and J 8 bases, with 10 bases left between them. CDR1 is MNHEY and CDR2 is SVGAGI in the germline V gene. CDR3 sequence: CASSYSKGWEAFF. The CDR3 DNA reads TGTGCCAGCAGTTACTCGAAGGGGTGGGAAGCTTTCTTT.

The chain uses TRBV6-5 and TRBJ2-1; D possibly corresponds to TRBD1 (6 bases). Germline CDR1 reads MNHEY; CDR2 reads SVGAGI. Trimming removed 6 bases from V and 10 bases from J, with 13 bases in between. This CDR3 has 12 residues. This CDR3 reads CASRSQGREQFF. CDR3 DNA: TGTGCCAGCAGATCACAGGGACGGGAGCAGTTCTTC.

The chain uses TRBV7-9 and TRBJ2-2; TRBD1 agrees at 7 bases. After removal of 2 bases from V and 6 bases from J, the junction contained 6 bases not matched to a gene. This CDR3 comprises 15 residues. Germline-derived CDR1 and CDR2 are SEHNR and FQNEAQ (reference sequence). The CDR3 DNA reads as TGTGCCAGCAGCTTACATACAGGGGATGCCGGGGAGCTGTTTTTT. Translating gives CASSLHTGDAGELFF.

The CDR3 region is CASSPRTVSTGELFF. The CDR3 region has the DNA TGTGCCAGCAGCCCCAGGACAGTTTCCACCGGGGAGCTGTTTTTT. The chain carries TRBV7-9 and TRBJ2-2; the D gene is possibly TRBD1 (6 bases). This CDR3 has 15 amino acids. Germline V CDR1 and CDR2: SEHNR, FQNEAQ (reference sequence). V was clipped by 5 bases and J by 4 bases, with 14 bases between them. The full variable domain, completed using reference TRBV7-9 and TRBJ2-2, is DTGVSQNPRHKITKRGQNVTFRCDPISEHNRLYWYRQTLGQGPEFLTYFQNEAQLEKSRLLSDRFSAERPKGSFSTLEIQRTEQGDSAMYLCASSPRTVSTGELFFGEGSRLTVL.

This chain connects TRBV30 to TRBJ1-3, with 10 bases that match TRBD1. This CDR3 region has 15 residues. Germline assignment: CDR1 GTSNPN and CDR2 SVGIG (reference sequence). The V and J ends lost 3 bases and 2 bases, in that order; junction bases with no gene match: 4. The CDR3 spells CAWRTGTGAGNTIYF. CDR3 nucleotides: TGTGCCTGGAGAACCGGGACAGGGGCTGGAAACACCATATATTTT.

The table lists this clone with a count of one. J is TRBJ1-2 and V is TRBV6-6; 9 bases line up with TRBD1. J was trimmed by 8 bases and V by 6 bases; bases with no gene match: 10. The CDR3 loop spans 14 amino acids. Looked up from germline, CDR1 is MNHNY and CDR2 is SVGAGI (reference sequence). The CDR3, as DNA: TGTGCCAGCAGCAGTCGACAGGGGGAATGGGGCTACACCTTC. Its protein product is CASSSRQGEWGYTF.

The chain carries TRBV4-1 and TRBJ2-7, with D possibly being TRBD2 (6 bases). V was pared by 0 bases and J by 2 bases, with 8 bases between. Germline-derived CDR1 and CDR2 are MGHRA and YSYEKL. The CDR3 totals 14 residues. CDR3 protein: CASSQDSGAYEQYF. Here the CDR3 DNA reads TGCGCCAGCAGCCAAGATTCGGGAGCCTACGAGCAGTACTTC.

V is TRBV4-1 and J is TRBJ2-5, with 10 bases lining up with TRBD2. The ends lost 2 bases at V and 2 bases at J; junction bases unmatched: 8. Germline V lookup: CDR1 MGHRA, CDR2 YSYEKL. The CDR3 extends over 17 amino acids. CDR3 in amino acids: CASSQKGWTSGQETQYF. CDR3 bases: TGCGCCAGCAGCCAAAAAGGGTGGACTAGCGGACAAGAGACCCAGTACTTC.

The chain recombines TRBV30 with TRBJ1-1; D remains unclear. V lost 1 base, J lost 5 bases, and 14 bases lay in between. Germline V gene sequence: CDR1 GTSNPN, CDR2 SVGIG (reference sequence). CDR3 size: 14 residues. The CDR3 sequence is CAWSADLRSTEAFF. The CDR3 DNA reads as TGTGCCTGGAGTGCAGATCTCCGATCGACTGAAGCTTTCTTT.

The chain joins TRBV9 to TRBJ2-2; tentatively, D is TRBD1 (7 bases). This CDR3 is 15 amino acids long. The V gene lost 2 bases and the J gene lost 7 bases, with 15 bases spanning the gap. Germline assignment: CDR1 SGDLS and CDR2 YYNGEE. The CDR3 reads CASSVTQGGGGELFF. The CDR3 nucleotides are TGTGCCAGCAGCGTTACCCAGGGGGGAGGCGGGGAGCTGTTTTTT.

The chain is built from TRBV7-6 and TRBJ1-1; TRBD1 agrees at 7 bases. Per the germline V gene, CDR1 is SGHVS and CDR2 is FNYEAQ. Germline trimming cut 5 bases from V and 1 base from J; bases unmatched to any gene: 10. The CDR3 sequence is 16 residues long. CDR3 region: CASSLWTGRGNTEAFF. The CDR3 DNA sequence: TGTGCCAGCAGCCTGTGGACAGGAAGGGGGAACACTGAAGCTTTCTTT.

A few counts support this clone. The gene calls are TRBV27 and TRBJ1-5, with TRBD1 matching over 9 bases. The CDR3 is made up of 14 amino acids. CDR1 MNHEY and CDR2 SMNVEV come from the germline V gene (reference sequence). With 5 bases clipped from V and 9 bases from J, the junction kept 8 bases outside the gene matches. For the CDR3, the DNA is TGTGCCAGCAGTCCCGGGACAGGGTGGGCGCCCCAGCATTTT. Its protein product is CASSPGTGWAPQHF.

The chain has TRBV5-1 and TRBJ2-3, with a weak D call TRBD2 (6 bases). CDR1 is SGHRS and CDR2 is YFSETQ in the germline V gene. The ends were cut back, 0 bases at V and 4 bases at J, with 18 bases in the middle. The CDR3 sequence is 17 residues long. In nucleotides, the CDR3 is TGCGCCAGCAGCTTGGTCTATTCGGGAGAGGTGCCAGATACGCAGTATTTT. It is translated as CASSLVYSGEVPDTQYF.

V gene TRBV10-3 combines with J gene TRBJ1-1; weak D call: TRBD1 (6 bases). The CDR3 runs to 15 residues. V lost 9 bases and J lost 0, with 17 bases in between. CDR1 is ENHRY and CDR2 is SYGVKD in the germline V gene. Here the CDR3 DNA reads TGTGCCATAAATTCAGGACAGCTCATGAACACTGAAGCTTTCTTT. Protein product: CAINSGQLMNTEAFF.

This rearrangement joins TRBV7-9 to TRBJ2-5; the D is unclear. The CDR3 is 13 residues long. Germline lookup yields CDR1 SEHNR and CDR2 FQNEAQ (reference sequence). V lost 3 bases and J lost 3, with 8 bases in between. The CDR3 DNA sequence: TGTGCCAGCAGCTTCACAGCCGAAGAGACCCAGTACTTC. As protein: CASSFTAEETQYF.

The J gene is TRBJ1-1, the V gene TRBV28; 9 bases agree with TRBD1. The CDR3 has 16 amino acids. Trimming cost V 2 bases and J 2 bases; bases outside gene matches: 6. The germline V gene has CDR1 MDHEN and CDR2 SYDVKM. The CDR3 region is CASSLIWGQGNTEAFF. CDR3 nucleotides: TGTGCCAGCAGTTTAATCTGGGGACAGGGTAACACTGAAGCTTTCTTT. Variable domain in full (rest from reference TRBV28 and TRBJ1-1): DVKVTQSSRYLVKRTGEKVFLECVQDMDHENMFWYRQDPGLGLRLIYFSYDVKMKEKGDIPEGYSVSREKKERFSLILESASTNQTSMYLCASSLIWGQGNTEAFFGQGTRLTVV.

The chain is built from TRBV20-1 and TRBJ1-2; the match to TRBD1 covers 7 bases. V lost 5 bases and J lost 5; bases outside the gene matches: 2. Looked up from germline, CDR1 is DFQATT and CDR2 is SNEGSKA (reference sequence). The CDR3 has 11 amino acids. CDR3 residues: CSAGTVYGYTF. The CDR3 coding sequence is TGCAGTGCTGGGACAGTATATGGCTACACCTTC.